This T cell receptor beta chain was sequenced during a study of identical twins. Findings and caveats of the study: Zero-insertion findings could be partly confounded by invariant cells (MAIT and iNKT cells). Models underpredicted monozygotic twin sharing of out-of-frame TCR alpha. The study drew conclusions from cross-sectional statistical analysis, not from following the same donors.

V was cut by 5 bases and J by 6 bases, with 17 bases left in between. The V gene's germline CDR1 is SGHAT and CDR2 FQNNGV. CDR3 length equals 15 residues. TCRdb fed the 5' RACE reads into MiXCR, producing one record per CDR3 protein. The sample shows about 390,000 distinct CDR3 sequences, approximately 8.8% of them seen only once. This clonotype came up a few times. Its target is not known. The rearrangement joins TRBV11-2 to TRBJ2-1, with D perhaps matching TRBD1 or TRBD2 (7 bases each). Material for sequencing was naive T cells sorted from blood. The source of this sequence is a woman between 50 and 59 years old in good health. Here the CDR3 DNA reads TGTGCCAGCAGCCCTGTCAGGGGGGGAGGCAATGAGCAGTTCTTC. It yields the protein CASSPVRGGGNEQFF.